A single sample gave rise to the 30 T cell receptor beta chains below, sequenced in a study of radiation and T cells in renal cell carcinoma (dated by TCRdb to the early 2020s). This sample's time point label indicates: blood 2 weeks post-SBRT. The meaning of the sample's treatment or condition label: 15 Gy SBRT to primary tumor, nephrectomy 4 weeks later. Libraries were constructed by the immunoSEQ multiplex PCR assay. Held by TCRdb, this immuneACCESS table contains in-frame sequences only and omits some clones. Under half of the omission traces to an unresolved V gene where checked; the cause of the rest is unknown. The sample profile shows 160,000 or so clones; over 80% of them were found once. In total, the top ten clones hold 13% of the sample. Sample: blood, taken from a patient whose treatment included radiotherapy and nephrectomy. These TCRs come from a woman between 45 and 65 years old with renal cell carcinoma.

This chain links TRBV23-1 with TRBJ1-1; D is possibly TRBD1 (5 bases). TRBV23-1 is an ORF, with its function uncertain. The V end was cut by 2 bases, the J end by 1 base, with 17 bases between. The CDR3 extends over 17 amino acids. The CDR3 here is CASSQAMGGHKNTEAFF. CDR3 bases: TGCGCCAGCAGTCAAGCTATGGGAGGACACAAGAACACTGAAGCTTTCTTT.

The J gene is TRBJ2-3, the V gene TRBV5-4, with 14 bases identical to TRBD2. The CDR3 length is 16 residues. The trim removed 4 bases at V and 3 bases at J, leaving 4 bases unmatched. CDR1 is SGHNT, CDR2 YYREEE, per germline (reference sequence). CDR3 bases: TGTGCCAGCAGCCGAAGGACTAGCGGGGGGACAGATACGCAGTATTTT. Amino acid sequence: CASSRRTSGGTDTQYF.

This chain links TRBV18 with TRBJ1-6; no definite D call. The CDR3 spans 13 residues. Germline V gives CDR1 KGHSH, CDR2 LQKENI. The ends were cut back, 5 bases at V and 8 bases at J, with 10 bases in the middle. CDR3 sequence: CASSLEQDSPLHF. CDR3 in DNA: TGTGCCAGCTCATTGGAGCAGGATTCACCCCTCCACTTT.

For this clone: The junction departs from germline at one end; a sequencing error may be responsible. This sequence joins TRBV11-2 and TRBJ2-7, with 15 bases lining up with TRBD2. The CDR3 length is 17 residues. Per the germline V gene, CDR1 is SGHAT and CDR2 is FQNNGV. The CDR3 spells CASTLGGLAGGTGEQYF. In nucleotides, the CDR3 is TGTGCCAGCACCTTAGGGGGACTAGCGGGGGGCACGGGAGAGCAGTACTTC.

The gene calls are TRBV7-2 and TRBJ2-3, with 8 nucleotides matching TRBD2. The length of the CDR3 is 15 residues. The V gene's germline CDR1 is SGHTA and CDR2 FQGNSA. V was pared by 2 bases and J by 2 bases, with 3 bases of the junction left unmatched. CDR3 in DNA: TGTGCCAGCAGCTTACACGGGGGGGTCACAGATACGCAGTATTTT. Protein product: CASSLHGGVTDTQYF. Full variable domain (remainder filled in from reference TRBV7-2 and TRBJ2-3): GAGVSQSPSNKVTEKGKDVELRCDPISGHTALYWYRQSLGQGLEFLIYFQGNSAPDKSGLPSDRFSAERTGGSVSTLTIQRTQQEDSAVYLCASSLHGGVTDTQYFGPGTRLTVL.

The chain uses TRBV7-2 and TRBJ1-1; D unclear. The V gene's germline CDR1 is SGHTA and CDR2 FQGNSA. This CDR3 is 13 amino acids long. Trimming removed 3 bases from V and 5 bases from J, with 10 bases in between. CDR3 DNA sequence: TGTGCCAGCAGCTTCGGGGTTTGGACTGAAGCTTTCTTT. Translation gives CASSFGVWTEAFF.

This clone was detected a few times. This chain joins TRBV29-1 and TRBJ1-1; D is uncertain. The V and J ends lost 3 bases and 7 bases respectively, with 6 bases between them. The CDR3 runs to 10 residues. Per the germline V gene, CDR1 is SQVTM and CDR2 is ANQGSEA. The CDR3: CSVDQNEAFF. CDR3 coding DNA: TGCAGCGTTGACCAGAATGAAGCTTTCTTT.

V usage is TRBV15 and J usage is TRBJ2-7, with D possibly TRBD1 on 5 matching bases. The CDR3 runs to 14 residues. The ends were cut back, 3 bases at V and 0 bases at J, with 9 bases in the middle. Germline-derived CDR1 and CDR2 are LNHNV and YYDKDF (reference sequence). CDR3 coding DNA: TGTGCCACCAGCAGGCGACAGAGCTCCTACGAGCAGTACTTC. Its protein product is CATSRRQSSYEQYF.

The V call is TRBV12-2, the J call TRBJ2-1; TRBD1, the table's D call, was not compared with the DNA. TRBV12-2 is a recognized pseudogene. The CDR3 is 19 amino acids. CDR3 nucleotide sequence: TGTGCAAGTCGCTTAGGATCGGGACAGAGCTGGAGCTCCTACAATGAGCAGTTCTTC. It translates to CASRLGSGQSWSSYNEQFF.

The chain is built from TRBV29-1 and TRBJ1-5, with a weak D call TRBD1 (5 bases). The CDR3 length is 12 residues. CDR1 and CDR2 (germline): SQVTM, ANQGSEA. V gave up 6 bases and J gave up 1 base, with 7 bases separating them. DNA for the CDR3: TGCAGCGTCGCAGGGAGCAATCAGCCCCAGCATTTT. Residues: CSVAGSNQPQHF.

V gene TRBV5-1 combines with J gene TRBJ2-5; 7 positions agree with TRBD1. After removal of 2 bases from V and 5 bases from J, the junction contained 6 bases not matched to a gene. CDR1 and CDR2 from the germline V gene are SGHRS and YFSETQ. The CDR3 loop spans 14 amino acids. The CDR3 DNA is TGCGCCAGCAGCTTTGCAGGGGGTTTGGAGACCCAGTACTTC. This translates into CASSFAGGLETQYF.

The CDR3 is CASSLSGGPEAFF. The DNA of the CDR3 is TGTGCCAGCAGCTTATCCGGCGGGCCTGAAGCTTTCTTT. The V and J genes are TRBV11-3 and TRBJ1-1; D is unclear. Trimming took off 2 bases at V and 6 bases at J, with 10 bases between the two ends. Germline V gene sequence: CDR1 SGHNT, CDR2 YENEEA. CDR3 length: 13 amino acids.

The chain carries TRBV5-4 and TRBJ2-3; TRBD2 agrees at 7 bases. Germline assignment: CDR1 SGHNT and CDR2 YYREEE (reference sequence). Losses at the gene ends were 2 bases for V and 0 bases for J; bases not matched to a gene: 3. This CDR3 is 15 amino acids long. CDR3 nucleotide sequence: TGTGCCAGCAGCTTCGGGGGGAGGAGCACAGATACGCAGTATTTT. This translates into CASSFGGRSTDTQYF. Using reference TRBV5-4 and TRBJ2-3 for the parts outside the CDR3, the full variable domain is ETGVTQSPTHLIKTRGQQVTLRCSSQSGHNTVSWYQQALGQGPQFIFQYYREEENGRGNFPPRFSGLQFPNYSSELNVNALELDDSALYLCASSFGGRSTDTQYFGPGTRLTVL.

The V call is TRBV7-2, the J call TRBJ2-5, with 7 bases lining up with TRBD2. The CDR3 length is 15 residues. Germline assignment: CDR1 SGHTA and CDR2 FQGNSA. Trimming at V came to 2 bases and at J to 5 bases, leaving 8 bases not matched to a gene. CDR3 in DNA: TGTGCCAGCAGCTTAAAGTGGGGGGGTAGGGAGACCCAGTACTTC. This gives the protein CASSLKWGGRETQYF.

The CDR3 nucleotides read TGTGCCAGCAGCTTAGATCCGGGGAGCACTGAAGCTTTCTTT. Translated: CASSLDPGSTEAFF. The gene calls are TRBV7-2 and TRBJ1-1; D uncertain. Germline V gene sequence: CDR1 SGHTA, CDR2 FQGNSA. The CDR3 sequence is 14 residues long. Trimming cost V 1 base and J 4 bases, with 10 bases left between them.

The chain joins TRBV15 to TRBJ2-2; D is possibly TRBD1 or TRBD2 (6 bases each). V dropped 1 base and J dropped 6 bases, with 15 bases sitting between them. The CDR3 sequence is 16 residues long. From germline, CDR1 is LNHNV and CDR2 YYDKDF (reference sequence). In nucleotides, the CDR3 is TGTGCCACCAGCAGAGGCGTCAGGGGAGGTTCCGGGGAGCTGTTTTTT. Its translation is CATSRGVRGGSGELFF.

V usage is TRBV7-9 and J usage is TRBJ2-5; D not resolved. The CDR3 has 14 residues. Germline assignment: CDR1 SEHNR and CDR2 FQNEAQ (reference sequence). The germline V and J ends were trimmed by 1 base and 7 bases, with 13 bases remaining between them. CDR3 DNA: TGTGCCAGCAGCTTAGGGCAGGTCCCAGGGACCCAGTACTTC. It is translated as CASSLGQVPGTQYF.

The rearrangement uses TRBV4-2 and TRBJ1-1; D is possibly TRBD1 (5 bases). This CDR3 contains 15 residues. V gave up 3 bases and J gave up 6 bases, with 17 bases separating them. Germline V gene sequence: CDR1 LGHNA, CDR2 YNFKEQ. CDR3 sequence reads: CASSHALGVVAEAFF. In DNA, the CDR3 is TGTGCCAGCAGCCACGCTCTAGGGGTAGTGGCTGAAGCTTTCTTT.

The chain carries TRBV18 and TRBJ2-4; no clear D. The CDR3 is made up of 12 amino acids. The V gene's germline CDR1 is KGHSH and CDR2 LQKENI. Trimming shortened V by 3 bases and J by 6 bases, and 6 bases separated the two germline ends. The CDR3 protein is CASSPLSNIQYF. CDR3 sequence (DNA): TGTGCCAGCTCACCTCTTTCAAACATTCAGTACTTC.

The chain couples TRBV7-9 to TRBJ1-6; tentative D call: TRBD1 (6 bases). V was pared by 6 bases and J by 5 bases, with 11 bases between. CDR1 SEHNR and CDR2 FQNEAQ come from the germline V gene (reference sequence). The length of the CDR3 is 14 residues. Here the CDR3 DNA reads TGTGCCAGCAGTTGGGGGGCAAATAATTCACCCCTCCACTTT. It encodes CASSWGANNSPLHF.

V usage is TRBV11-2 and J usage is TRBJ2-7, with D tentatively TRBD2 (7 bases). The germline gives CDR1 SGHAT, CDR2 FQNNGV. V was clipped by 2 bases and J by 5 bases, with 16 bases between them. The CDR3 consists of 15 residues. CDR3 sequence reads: CASSLFEGGLNEQYF. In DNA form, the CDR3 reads TGTGCCAGCAGCTTATTCGAGGGGGGGCTTAACGAGCAGTACTTC. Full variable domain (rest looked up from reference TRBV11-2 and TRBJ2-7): EAGVAQSPRYKIIEKRQSVAFWCNPISGHATLYWYQQILGQGPKLLIQFQNNGVVDDSQLPKDRFSAERLKGVDSTLKIQPAKLEDSAVYLCASSLFEGGLNEQYFGPGTRLTVT.

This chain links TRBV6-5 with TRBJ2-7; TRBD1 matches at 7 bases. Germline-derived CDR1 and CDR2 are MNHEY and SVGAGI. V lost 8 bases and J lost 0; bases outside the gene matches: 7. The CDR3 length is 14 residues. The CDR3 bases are TGTGCCAGCGGAAGACAGGGAAACTCCTACGAGCAGTACTTC. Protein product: CASGRQGNSYEQYF.

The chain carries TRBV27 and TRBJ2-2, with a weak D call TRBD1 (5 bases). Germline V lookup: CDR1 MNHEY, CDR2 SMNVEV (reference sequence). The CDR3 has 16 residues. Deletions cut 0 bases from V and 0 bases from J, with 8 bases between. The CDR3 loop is CASSLSGVANTGELFF. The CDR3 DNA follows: TGTGCCAGCAGTTTATCAGGGGTCGCGAACACCGGGGAGCTGTTTTTT.

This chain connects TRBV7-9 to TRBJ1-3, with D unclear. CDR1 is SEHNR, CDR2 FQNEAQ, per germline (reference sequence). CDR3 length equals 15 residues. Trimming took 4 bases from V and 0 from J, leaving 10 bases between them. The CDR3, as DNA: TGTGCCAGCAGCTCGCGGGTCTCCTCTGGAAACACCATATATTTT. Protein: CASSSRVSSGNTIYF. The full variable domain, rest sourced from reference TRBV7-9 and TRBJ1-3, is DTGVSQNPRHKITKRGQNVTFRCDPISEHNRLYWYRQTLGQGPEFLTYFQNEAQLEKSRLLSDRFSAERPKGSFSTLEIQRTEQGDSAMYLCASSSRVSSGNTIYFGEGSWLTVV.

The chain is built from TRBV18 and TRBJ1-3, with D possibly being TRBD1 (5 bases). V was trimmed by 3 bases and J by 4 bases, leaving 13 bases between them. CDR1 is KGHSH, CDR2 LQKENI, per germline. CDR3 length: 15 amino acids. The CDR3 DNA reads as TGTGCCAGCTCACCGGCCCGGGGACCCGGAAACACCATATATTTT. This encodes CASSPARGPGNTIYF. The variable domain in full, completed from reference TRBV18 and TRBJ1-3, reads NAGVMQNPRHLVRRRGQEARLRCSPMKGHSHVYWYRQLPEEGLKFMVYLQKENIIDESGMPKERFSAEFPKEGPSILRIQQVVRGDSAAYFCASSPARGPGNTIYFGEGSWLTVV.

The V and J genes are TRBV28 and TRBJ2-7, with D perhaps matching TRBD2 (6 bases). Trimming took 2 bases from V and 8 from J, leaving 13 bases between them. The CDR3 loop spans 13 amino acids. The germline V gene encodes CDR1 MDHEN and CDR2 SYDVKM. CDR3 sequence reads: CASSLIAERKQYF. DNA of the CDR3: TGTGCCAGCAGTTTAATAGCGGAGAGAAAGCAGTACTTC.

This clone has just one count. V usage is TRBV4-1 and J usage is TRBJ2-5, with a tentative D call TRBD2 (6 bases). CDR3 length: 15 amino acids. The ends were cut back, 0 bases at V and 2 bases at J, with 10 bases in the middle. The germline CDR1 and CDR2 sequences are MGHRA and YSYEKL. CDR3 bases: TGCGCCAGCAGCCAAGATAGCGGTGATCAAGAGACCCAGTACTTC. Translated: CASSQDSGDQETQYF.

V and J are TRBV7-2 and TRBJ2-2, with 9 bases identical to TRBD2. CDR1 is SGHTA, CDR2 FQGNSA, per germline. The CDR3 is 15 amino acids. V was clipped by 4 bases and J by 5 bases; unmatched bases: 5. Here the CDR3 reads CASSSRGGRTGELFF. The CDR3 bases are TGTGCCAGCAGCTCGCGGGGGGGCCGGACCGGGGAGCTGTTTTTT. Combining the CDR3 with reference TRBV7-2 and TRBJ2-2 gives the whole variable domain GAGVSQSPSNKVTEKGKDVELRCDPISGHTALYWYRQSLGQGLEFLIYFQGNSAPDKSGLPSDRFSAERTGGSVSTLTIQRTQQEDSAVYLCASSSRGGRTGELFFGEGSRLTVL.

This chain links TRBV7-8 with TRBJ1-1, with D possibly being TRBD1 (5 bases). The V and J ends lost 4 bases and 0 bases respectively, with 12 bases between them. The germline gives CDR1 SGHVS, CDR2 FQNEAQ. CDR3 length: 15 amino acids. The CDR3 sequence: CASSSWDGMNTEAFF. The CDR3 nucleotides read TGTGCCAGCAGCTCCTGGGACGGAATGAACACTGAAGCTTTCTTT.

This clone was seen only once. The CDR3 loop is CASSIYSSGETQYF. CDR3 DNA: TGTGCCAGTAGTATTTACTCCTCGGGGGAGACCCAGTACTTC. The chain recombines TRBV19 with TRBJ2-5; D perhaps matches TRBD2 (5 bases). Germline V gene data show CDR1 as LNHDA and CDR2 as SQIVND (reference sequence). V shed 3 bases and J shed 5 bases, with 13 bases lying between them. The CDR3 sequence is 14 residues long.